This T cell receptor beta chain was recovered during a study of blood T cell repertoires in COVID-19. Study-level background: The United States, Italy and Spain were the sources of the acute and convalescent COVID-19 samples. From T cells, B-cell-depleted T cells, or PBMCs came the material, which was cDNA or gDNA.

Profiled with immunoSEQ multiplex PCR; TCRdb holds only in-frame clones, not every one. The sample consists of roughly 230,000 clones, roughly 80% of them appearing once. The CDR3 is made up of 17 amino acids. Trimming removed 5 bases from V and 5 bases from J; junction bases left unmatched: 13. The germline CDR1 and CDR2 sequences are SGHTA and FQGNSA. The clonotype was recovered from a woman aged 45-60 years with acute or convalescent COVID-19. The V and J genes are TRBV7-2 and TRBJ1-1; TRBD1 matches at 11 bases. The sequencing sample was made of peripheral blood. The CDR3 loop is CASSTNLGQGGRTEAFF. Here the CDR3 DNA reads TGTGCCAGCAGCACTAATTTGGGACAGGGGGGACGAACTGAAGCTTTCTTT.